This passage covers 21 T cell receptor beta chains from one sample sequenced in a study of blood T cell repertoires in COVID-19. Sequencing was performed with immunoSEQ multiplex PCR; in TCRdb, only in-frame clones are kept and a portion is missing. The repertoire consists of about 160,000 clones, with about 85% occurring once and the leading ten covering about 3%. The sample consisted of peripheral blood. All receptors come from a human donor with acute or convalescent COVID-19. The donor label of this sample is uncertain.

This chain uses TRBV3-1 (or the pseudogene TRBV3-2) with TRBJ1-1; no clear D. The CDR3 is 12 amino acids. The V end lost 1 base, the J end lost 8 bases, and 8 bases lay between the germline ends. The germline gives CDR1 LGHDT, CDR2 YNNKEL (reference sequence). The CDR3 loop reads CASSQGEWEAFF. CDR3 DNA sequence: TGTGCCAGCAGCCAAGGAGAGTGGGAAGCTTTCTTT.

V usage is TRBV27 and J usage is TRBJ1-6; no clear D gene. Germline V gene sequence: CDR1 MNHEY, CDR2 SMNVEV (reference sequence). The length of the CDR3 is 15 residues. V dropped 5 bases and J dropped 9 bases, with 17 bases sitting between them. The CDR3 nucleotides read TGTGCCAGCAGTACCTTCCAGGTTTCGGCTTCACCCCTCCACTTT. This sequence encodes CASSTFQVSASPLHF.

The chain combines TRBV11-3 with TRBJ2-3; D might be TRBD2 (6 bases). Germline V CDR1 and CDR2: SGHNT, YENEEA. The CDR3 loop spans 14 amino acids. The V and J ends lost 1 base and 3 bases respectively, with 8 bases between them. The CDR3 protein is CASSLGGTTDTQYF. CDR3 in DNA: TGTGCCAGCAGCTTAGGAGGGACTACAGATACGCAGTATTTT.

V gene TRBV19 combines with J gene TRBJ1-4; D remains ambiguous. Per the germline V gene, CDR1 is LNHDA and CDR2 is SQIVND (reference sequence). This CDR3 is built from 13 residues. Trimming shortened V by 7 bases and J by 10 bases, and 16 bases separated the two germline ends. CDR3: CASTVTGSLKLFF. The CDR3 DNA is TGTGCCAGTACTGTGACCGGGTCTCTAAAACTGTTTTTT.

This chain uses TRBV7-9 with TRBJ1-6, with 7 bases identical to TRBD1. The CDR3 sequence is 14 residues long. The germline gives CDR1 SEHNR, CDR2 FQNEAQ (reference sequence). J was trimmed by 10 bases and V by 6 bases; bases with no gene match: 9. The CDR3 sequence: CASSKEGAGSPLHF. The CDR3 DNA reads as TGTGCCAGCAGTAAAGAGGGGGCAGGGTCACCCCTCCACTTT.

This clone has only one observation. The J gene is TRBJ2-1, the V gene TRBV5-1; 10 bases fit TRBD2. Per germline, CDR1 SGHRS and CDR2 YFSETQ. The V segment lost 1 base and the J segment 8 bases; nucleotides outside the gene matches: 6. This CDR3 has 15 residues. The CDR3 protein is CASSLRLAGVDEQFF. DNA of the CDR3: TGCGCCAGCAGCTTGCGGCTAGCGGGGGTTGATGAGCAGTTCTTC.

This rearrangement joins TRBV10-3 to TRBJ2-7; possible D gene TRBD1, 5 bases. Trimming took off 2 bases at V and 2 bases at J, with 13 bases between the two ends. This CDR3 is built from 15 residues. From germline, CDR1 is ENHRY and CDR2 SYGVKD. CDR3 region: CAISEPVGLAYEQYF. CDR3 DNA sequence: TGTGCCATCAGTGAGCCGGTGGGGCTAGCCTACGAGCAGTACTTC.

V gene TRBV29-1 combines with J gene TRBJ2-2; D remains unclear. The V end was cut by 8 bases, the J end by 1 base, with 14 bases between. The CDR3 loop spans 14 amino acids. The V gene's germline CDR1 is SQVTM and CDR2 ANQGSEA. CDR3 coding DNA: TGCAGCATTCTCGAGGTTCGGAACACCGGGGAGCTGTTTTTT. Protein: CSILEVRNTGELFF.

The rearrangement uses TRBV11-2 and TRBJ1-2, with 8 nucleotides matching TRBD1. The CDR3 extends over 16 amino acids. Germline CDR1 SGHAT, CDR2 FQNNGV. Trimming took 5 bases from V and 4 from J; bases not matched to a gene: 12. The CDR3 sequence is CASSHGQGTGLYGYTF. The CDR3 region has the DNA TGTGCCAGCAGCCATGGACAGGGAACGGGTCTCTATGGCTACACCTTC.

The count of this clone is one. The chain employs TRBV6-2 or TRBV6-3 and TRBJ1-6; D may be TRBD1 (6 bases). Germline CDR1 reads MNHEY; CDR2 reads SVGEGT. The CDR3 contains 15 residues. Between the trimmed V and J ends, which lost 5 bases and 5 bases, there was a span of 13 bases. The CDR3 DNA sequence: TGTGCCAGCAGTAGCTCAGGGGCCCATAATTCACCCCTCCACTTT. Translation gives CASSSSGAHNSPLHF.

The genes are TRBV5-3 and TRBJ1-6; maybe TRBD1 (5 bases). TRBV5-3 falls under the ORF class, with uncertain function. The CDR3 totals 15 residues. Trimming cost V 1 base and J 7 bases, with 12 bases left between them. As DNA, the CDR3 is TGTGCCAGAAGCTTGAATGTCCAGGGCAATTCACCCCTCCACTTT. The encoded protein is CARSLNVQGNSPLHF.

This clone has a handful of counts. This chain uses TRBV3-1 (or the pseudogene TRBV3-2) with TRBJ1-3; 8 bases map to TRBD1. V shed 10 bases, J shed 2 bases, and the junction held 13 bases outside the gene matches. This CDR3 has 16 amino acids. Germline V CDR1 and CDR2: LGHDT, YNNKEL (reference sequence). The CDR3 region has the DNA TGTGCCACCGCCTTTTCGGGACAGGCTCCTGGAAACACCATATATTTT. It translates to CATAFSGQAPGNTIYF.

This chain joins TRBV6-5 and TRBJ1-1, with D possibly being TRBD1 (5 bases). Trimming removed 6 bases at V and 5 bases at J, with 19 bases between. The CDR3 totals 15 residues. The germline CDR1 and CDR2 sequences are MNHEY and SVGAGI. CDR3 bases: TGTGCCAGCAGGCGGTCCAGGGACTTGTGGACTGAAGCTTTCTTT. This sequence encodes CASRRSRDLWTEAFF.

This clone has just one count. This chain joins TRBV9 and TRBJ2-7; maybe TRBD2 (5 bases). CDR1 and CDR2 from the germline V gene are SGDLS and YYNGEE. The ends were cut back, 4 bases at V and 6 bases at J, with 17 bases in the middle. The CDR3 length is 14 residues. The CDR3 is CASSPGPLEGEQYF. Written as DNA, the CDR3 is TGTGCCAGCAGCCCTGGTCCCCTTGAGGGCGAGCAGTACTTC.

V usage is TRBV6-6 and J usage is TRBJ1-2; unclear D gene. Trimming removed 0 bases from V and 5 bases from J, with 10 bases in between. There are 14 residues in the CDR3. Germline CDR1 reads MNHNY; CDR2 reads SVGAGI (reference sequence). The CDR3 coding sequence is TGTGCCAGCAGTTACTCGCCGCGGTCGTATGGCTACACCTTC. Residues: CASSYSPRSYGYTF.

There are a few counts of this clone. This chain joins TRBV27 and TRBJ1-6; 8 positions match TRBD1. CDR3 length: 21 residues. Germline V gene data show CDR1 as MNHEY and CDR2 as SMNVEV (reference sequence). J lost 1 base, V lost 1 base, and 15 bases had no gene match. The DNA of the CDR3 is TGTGCCAGCAGTTTATTGAACTTCGGACAGGGAAGGGGATCCTATAATTCACCCCTCCACTTT. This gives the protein CASSLLNFGQGRGSYNSPLHF.

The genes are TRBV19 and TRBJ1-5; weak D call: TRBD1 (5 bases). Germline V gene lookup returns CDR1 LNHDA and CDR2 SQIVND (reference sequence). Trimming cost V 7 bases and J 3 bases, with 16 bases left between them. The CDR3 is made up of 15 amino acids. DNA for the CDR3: TGTGCCAGTACCACACGCGACAGTATCAATCAGCCCCAGCATTTT. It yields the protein CASTTRDSINQPQHF.

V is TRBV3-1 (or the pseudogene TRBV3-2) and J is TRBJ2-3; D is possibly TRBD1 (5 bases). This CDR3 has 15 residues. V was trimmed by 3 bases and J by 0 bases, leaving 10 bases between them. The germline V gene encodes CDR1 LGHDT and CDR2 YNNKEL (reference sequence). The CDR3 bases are TGTGCCAGCAGCCAGGGGCCTGCTAGCACAGATACGCAGTATTTT. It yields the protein CASSQGPASTDTQYF.

The CDR3 DNA follows: TGTGCCAGCAGTTTTCATACAGGGGTTGGCACTGAAGCTTTCTTT. This encodes CASSFHTGVGTEAFF. The V and J genes are TRBV27 and TRBJ1-1, with TRBD1 matching 7 bases. The CDR3 covers 15 residues. The J segment lost 4 bases and the V segment lost 3 bases, leaving 8 bases of the junction unmatched. The germline CDR1 and CDR2 sequences are MNHEY and SMNVEV (reference sequence).

CDR3 sequence: CASSPSGTGPTTSGNTIYF. CDR3 DNA sequence: TGTGCCAGCTCACCCTCCGGGACAGGGCCCACTACCTCTGGAAACACCATATATTTT. This sequence joins TRBV18 and TRBJ1-3; 9 bases agree with TRBD1. J lost 0 bases, V lost 3 bases, and 12 bases had no gene match. The CDR3 has 19 residues. CDR1 KGHSH and CDR2 LQKENI come from the germline V gene.

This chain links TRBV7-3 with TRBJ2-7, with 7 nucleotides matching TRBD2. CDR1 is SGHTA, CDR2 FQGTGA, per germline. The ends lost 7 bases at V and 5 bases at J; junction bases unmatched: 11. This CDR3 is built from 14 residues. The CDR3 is CASKSDPRGDEQYF. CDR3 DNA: TGTGCCAGCAAATCCGACCCACGGGGGGACGAGCAGTACTTC.